This TCR beta chain was captured in a study of T-cell memory formation after mild COVID-19. MiXCR, applied by TCRdb to the 5' RACE reads, yields one record per CDR3 protein. The sample lists about 290,000 distinct CDR3 sequences, more than 15% seen once, with 20% to 25% in the top ten. The CDR3 runs to 13 residues. Trimming took 5 bases from V and 4 from J, leaving 9 bases between them. Germline V gene lookup returns CDR1 DFQATT and CDR2 SNEGSKA (reference sequence). Sequenced: PBMCs or a T cell subset sorted from them (not recorded which). The receptor was isolated from a man between 18 and 35 years old who had mild COVID-19 (a few samples of this study predate the infection). Cell type and time point are not known. The rearrangement links TRBV20-1 to TRBJ1-6; D is unresolved. The CDR3 here is CSALGLYNSPLHF. The CDR3 region has the DNA TGCAGTGCTCTTGGACTGTATAATTCACCCCTCCACTTT.